This TCR beta chain was obtained from a study of cytotoxic CD8 clonotypes in ibrutinib-treated CLL. The table came from immunoSEQ multiplex PCR; TCRdb's copy has only in-frame clones and leaves some out. Altogether approximately 35,000 clones are present, 70% to 80% being singletons, with the ten largest covering over 15%. The germline gives CDR1 SQVTM, CDR2 ANQGSEA. The V end was cut by 2 bases, the J end by 8 bases, with 15 bases between. The length of the CDR3 is 13 residues. The chain has TRBV29-1 and TRBJ1-2; D perhaps matches TRBD1 (5 bases). Sequenced material: PBMCs, taken at disease progression, from a patient treated with ibrutinib. The source of this sequence is a human donor with chronic lymphocytic leukemia. The CDR3, as DNA: TGCAGCGTTGAAAGGGCGGGGGGGAGAGGCTACACCTTC. Protein sequence: CSVERAGGRGYTF.